This TCR beta chain was captured by sequencing in a study of blood T cell repertoires in COVID-19. Overall study context: Acute and convalescent COVID-19 specimens originated in the United States, Italy and Spain. T cells, B-cell-depleted T cells, or PBMCs provided the cDNA or gDNA that served as material.

Under the authors' procedure: Amplified reference gene primers provided the basis for estimating nucleated cell counts. Assay used: immunoSEQ multiplex PCR; TCRdb lists only in-frame clones, some missing. V and J calls and clone size are copied from that table; D and trimming were computed from the DNA. This sample carries about 120,000 clones, roughly 81% of them seen once, and the ten largest clones take 10%. Germline CDR1 GTSNPN, CDR2 SVGIG (reference sequence). There are 18 residues in the CDR3. Between the trimmed V and J ends, which lost 2 bases and 0 bases, there was a span of 17 bases. This clone has more than one count but fewer than ten.

The receptor was isolated from a human donor in a cohort sampled during active COVID-19. The chain has TRBV30 and TRBJ1-6; D is uncertain. Specimen: peripheral blood. Here the CDR3 DNA reads TGTGCCTGGAGTTCCCCGAGGAAACCGAGCTCCTATAATTCACCCCTCCACTTT. Protein sequence: CAWSSPRKPSSYNSPLHF.